Reported below is one T cell receptor (beta chain). In the study's own analysis: Amplified reference gene primers provided the basis for estimating nucleated cell counts. The data were produced by immunoSEQ multiplex PCR, yet TCRdb's version contains in-frame clones alone and is incomplete. From that table come the V and J calls and clone size; the DNA was used to work out D and trimming. The sample has 140,000 to 150,000 clones; around 82% are singletons. These data come from a study of blood T cell repertoires in COVID-19. Study information: COVID-19 samples from acute and convalescent phases originated in the United States, Italy and Spain. In each case, the material was cDNA or gDNA derived from T cells, B-cell-depleted T cells, or PBMCs.

CDR1 is LGHNA and CDR2 is YNFKEQ in the germline V gene. V shed 1 base and J shed 8 bases, with 15 bases lying between them. The length of the CDR3 is 16 residues. This receptor was taken from a man aged 55-75 years with active or convalescent COVID-19. The specimen was peripheral blood. The rearrangement joins TRBV4-2 to TRBJ1-6, with a tentative D call TRBD1 (6 bases). The CDR3 spells CASSQGTGQIDSPLHF. CDR3 sequence (DNA): TGTGCCAGCAGCCAAGGAACGGGACAAATTGATTCACCCCTCCACTTT.